Following are 20 T cell receptor beta chains from one sample sequenced in a study of Ad26.COV2.S vaccination and SARS-CoV-2 variants listed by TCRdb under 2021. The treatment or condition label, as the study defines it: about 20 received Ad26.COV2.S at low or high dose, single or two shots; about 5 received placebo; per-sample allocation not given. For vaccine and placebo recipients, repertoires were sequenced using samples collected on day 63 after the first injection. The library was produced with the immunoSEQ multiplex PCR assay. The source is immuneACCESS, and TCRdb retained only in-frame sequences with V and J called. Part of the clones is not carried over; for the studies checked, unresolved V genes explain less than half of this, and the remainder is unexplained. For this sample the table gives under 550,000 clones, of which approximately 90% were detected only once. Of the sample, about 4% is held by the ten largest clones.

Sequencing was performed on peripheral blood, taken in a trial of Ad26.COV2.S vaccine versus placebo. All receptors derive from a person between 18 and 59 years old who received the Ad26.COV2.S COVID-19 vaccine or a placebo.

The rearrangement uses TRBV10-3 and TRBJ2-6, with 8 bases that match TRBD1. Trimming at V came to 1 base and at J to 4 bases, leaving 6 bases not matched to a gene. CDR3 size: 17 residues. The V gene's germline CDR1 is ENHRY and CDR2 SYGVKD. CDR3 nucleotides: TGTGCCATCAGTGAGTGGCAGGGGGCGGCAGGGGCCAACGTCCTGACTTTC. Encoded protein: CAISEWQGAAGANVLTF.

This clone showed up just once. The chain is built from TRBV7-8 and TRBJ2-7; TRBD2 might be the D (6 bases). Germline loops: CDR1 SGHVS, CDR2 FQNEAQ. V lost 5 bases to trimming and J lost 7 bases, with 12 bases between them. This CDR3 contains 12 residues. The CDR3 coding sequence is TGTGCCAGCAGCCCTAGGGACTCGGAGCAGTACTTC. Residues: CASSPRDSEQYF.

The chain has TRBV7-3 and TRBJ2-1; 9 bases fit TRBD1. This CDR3 has 16 amino acids. Germline loops: CDR1 SGHTA, CDR2 FQGTGA. Germline trimming cut 1 base from V and 6 bases from J; bases unmatched to any gene: 7. The CDR3 loop is CASSLRSGQGSNEQFF. The CDR3 DNA follows: TGTGCCAGCAGCTTAAGATCAGGACAGGGGAGCAATGAGCAGTTCTTC. Complete variable domain (other parts from reference TRBV7-3 and TRBJ2-1): GAGVSQTPSNKVTEKGKYVELRCDPISGHTALYWYRQSLGQGPEFLIYFQGTGAADDSGLPNDRFFAVRPEGSVSTLKIQRTERGDSAVYLCASSLRSGQGSNEQFFGPGTRLTVL.

The chain combines TRBV7-3 with TRBJ2-3, with 9 bases that match TRBD2. The ends lost 3 bases at V and 1 base at J; junction bases unmatched: 11. CDR1 SGHTA and CDR2 FQGTGA come from the germline V gene. This CDR3 comprises 18 residues. In DNA form, the CDR3 reads TGTGCCAGCAGCTTTTTCGCGGGGGGGAGATATGGCACAGATACGCAGTATTTT. Its translation: CASSFFAGGRYGTDTQYF.

This chain uses TRBV30 with TRBJ1-6; no reliable D call. This CDR3 spans 14 amino acids. In germline, CDR1 is GTSNPN, CDR2 SVGIG (reference sequence). V was clipped by 0 bases and J by 8 bases, with 11 bases between them. The CDR3 DNA reads as TGTGCCTGGAGTGTACAGCGGGCGGATTCACCCCTCCACTTT. It specifies CAWSVQRADSPLHF.

This clone was picked up a small number of times. The chain joins TRBV6-5 to TRBJ1-2, with TRBD1 identical over 7 bases. The CDR3 has 14 residues. Germline trimming cut 4 bases from V and 8 bases from J; bases unmatched to any gene: 10. Germline assignment: CDR1 MNHEY and CDR2 SVGAGI. The CDR3 coding sequence is TGTGCCAGCAGTTTGAAACAGGGGCCGTTCGGCTACACCTTC. It specifies CASSLKQGPFGYTF.

The chain combines TRBV7-9 with TRBJ2-5; 7 bases fit TRBD1. Germline-derived CDR1 and CDR2 are SEHNR and FQNEAQ (reference sequence). V shed 0 bases and J 6 bases; nucleotides not matched to a gene: 4. The CDR3 is 14 residues long. The CDR3: CASSLADRVKTQYF. In DNA, the CDR3 is TGTGCCAGCAGCTTAGCCGACAGGGTGAAGACCCAGTACTTC.

The chain has TRBV10-3 and TRBJ1-1; no clear D gene. V dropped 6 bases and J dropped 7 bases, with 15 bases sitting between them. The CDR3 loop spans 13 amino acids. Germline CDR1 reads ENHRY; CDR2 reads SYGVKD. The chain's CDR3 is CAISPSSIFEAFF. CDR3 DNA sequence: TGTGCCATCAGCCCAAGTTCCATTTTTGAAGCTTTCTTT.

The chain combines TRBV30 with TRBJ1-3, with a possible D match to TRBD1 (6 bases). Trimming left V 4 bases short and J 2 bases short, with 12 bases between. This CDR3 contains 14 residues. Germline V CDR1 and CDR2: GTSNPN, SVGIG (reference sequence). The CDR3 here is CAWISGAPGNTIYF. The CDR3 coding sequence is TGTGCCTGGATATCGGGGGCGCCTGGAAACACCATATATTTT.

This chain links TRBV27 with TRBJ1-2, with D perhaps TRBD1 (6 bases). CDR1 is MNHEY and CDR2 is SMNVEV in the germline V gene (reference sequence). Trimming left V 3 bases short and J 4 bases short, with 15 bases between. The CDR3 extends over 15 amino acids. The CDR3 bases are TGTGCCAGCAGTTTTTCGGGGCAGGGGATCTATGGCTACACCTTC. Its translation is CASSFSGQGIYGYTF.

The chain couples TRBV7-2 to TRBJ1-1; D possibly corresponds to TRBD1 (5 bases). Germline V gene data show CDR1 as SGHTA and CDR2 as FQGNSA. The CDR3 extends over 18 amino acids. With 5 bases removed from V and 3 bases from J, the gap between germline ends came to 25 bases. The CDR3 sequence is CASSLSTGLYIPDTEAFF. The CDR3 DNA reads as TGTGCCAGCAGCCTAAGTACGGGGCTCTACATCCCGGACACTGAAGCTTTCTTT.

A word on this clone: The sample has other DNA sequences that encode this CDR3 too. V and J are TRBV7-9 and TRBJ2-3; 10 bases agree with TRBD1. Unmatched junction bases numbered 7, after V lost 5 bases and J lost 5 bases. Per germline, CDR1 SEHNR and CDR2 FQNEAQ (reference sequence). The CDR3 has 15 residues. CDR3 DNA sequence: TGTGCCAGCAGCCTGGGGACAGGGGTGGGAGATACGCAGTATTTT. Translating gives CASSLGTGVGDTQYF.

The CDR3, as DNA: TGTGCCTGGAGTGTTCAGGGGCGCGTTGGCTACACCTTC. Residues: CAWSVQGRVGYTF. This chain joins TRBV30 and TRBJ1-2; D is perhaps TRBD1 (6 bases). The CDR3 is 13 amino acids. The germline V gene encodes CDR1 GTSNPN and CDR2 SVGIG (reference sequence). V gave up 0 bases and J gave up 7 bases, with 12 bases separating them. The full variable domain, completed using reference TRBV30 and TRBJ1-2, is SQTIHQWPATLVQPVGSPLSLECTVEGTSNPNLYWYRQAAGRGLQLLFYSVGIGQISSEVPQNLSASRPQDRQFILSSKKLLLSDSGFYLCAWSVQGRVGYTFGSGTRLTVV.

This clone turned up a few times. The chain recombines TRBV9 with TRBJ1-4, with 10 bases matching TRBD1. V lost 4 bases, J lost 7 bases, and 10 bases stayed unmatched. This CDR3 comprises 16 residues. Germline CDR1 is SGDLS and CDR2 is YYNGEE. The CDR3 sequence is CASSPAGGTGAEKLFF. In nucleotides, the CDR3 is TGTGCCAGCAGCCCGGCGGGGGGGACAGGGGCTGAAAAACTGTTTTTT. Drawing the rest from reference TRBV9 and TRBJ1-4, the complete variable domain is DSGVTQTPKHLITATGQRVTLRCSPRSGDLSVYWYQQSLDQGLQFLIQYYNGEERAKGNILERFSAQQFPDLHSELNLSSLELGDSALYFCASSPAGGTGAEKLFFGSGTQLSVL.

The chain carries TRBV5-4 and TRBJ2-6; a weak D match, TRBD2 (5 bases). Trimming took off 1 base at V and 2 bases at J, with 7 bases between the two ends. The CDR3 is made up of 15 amino acids. Germline lookup yields CDR1 SGHNT and CDR2 YYREEE (reference sequence). The CDR3 DNA is TGTGCCAGCAGCTTGACCGGGGCTGGGGCCAACGTCCTGACTTTC. The encoded protein is CASSLTGAGANVLTF.

The V and J genes are TRBV19 and TRBJ2-5, with D perhaps being TRBD1 or TRBD2 (5 bases each). The CDR3 consists of 16 residues. Germline CDR1 LNHDA, CDR2 SQIVND (reference sequence). V gave up 9 bases and J gave up 4 bases, with 24 bases separating them. CDR3 in amino acids: CARKCPRRGVRETQYF. The CDR3 nucleotides are TGTGCCAGAAAATGCCCTCGAAGGGGAGTAAGAGAGACCCAGTACTTC.

The chain links TRBV7-9 to TRBJ1-5; D might be TRBD1 (6 bases). Germline assignment: CDR1 SEHNR and CDR2 FQNEAQ (reference sequence). V lost 2 bases to trimming and J lost 12 bases, with 11 bases between them. The CDR3 sequence is 12 residues long. CDR3 protein: CASSLQGIVQHF. In DNA, the CDR3 is TGTGCCAGCAGCTTACAGGGGATTGTCCAGCATTTT.

The V and J genes are TRBV19 and TRBJ2-1; weak D call: TRBD2 (5 bases). Germline CDR1 and CDR2: LNHDA and SQIVND (reference sequence). The CDR3 consists of 13 residues. V lost 5 bases, J lost 8 bases, and 13 bases lay in between. In nucleotides, the CDR3 is TGTGCCAGTAGTCTTACTAGACGGGATGAGCAGTTCTTC. It encodes CASSLTRRDEQFF.

This chain connects TRBV4-3 to TRBJ2-2; D uncertain. V was cut by 5 bases and J by 0 bases, with 7 bases left in between. CDR1 is LGHNA and CDR2 is YSLEER in the germline V gene. This CDR3 is built from 14 residues. CDR3: CASSSTANTGELFF. The CDR3 DNA reads TGCGCCAGCAGCTCCACTGCGAACACCGGGGAGCTGTTTTTT.

This chain joins TRBV5-1 and TRBJ2-7; D tentatively fits TRBD1 or TRBD2 (5 bases each). The CDR3 totals 17 residues. Germline V gene sequence: CDR1 SGHRS, CDR2 YFSETQ. The V end lost 0 bases, the J end lost 3 bases, and 19 bases lay between the germline ends. The CDR3 protein is CASSLVGWMRGVYEQYF. In nucleotides, the CDR3 is TGCGCCAGCAGCTTGGTGGGCTGGATGAGGGGCGTCTACGAGCAGTACTTC.